A selection of T cell receptor beta chains follows, all from one sample in a study of OX40 agonist ivuxolimab in advanced cancers. This table comes from immunoSEQ multiplex PCR, and its TCRdb copy is limited to in-frame clones, with some not included. The repertoire holds 50,000 to 70,000 clones, with 80% to 90% as singletons. Source: CD4+ or CD8+ T cells sorted from blood, taken in a trial of the OX40 agonist ivuxolimab. Receptor source: an adult with an advanced solid tumor such as melanoma, head and neck, liver or kidney cancer. Each CDR3 is given with its conserved first and last residue.

J: TRBJ2-1; V: TRBV6-4; CDR3: CASSVGFHSYNEQFF
J: TRBJ2-3; V: TRBV4-1; CDR3: CASSQDLARSTDTQYF
J: TRBJ2-7; V: TRBV30; CDR3: CAWSEGRYYEQYF
J: TRBJ2-5; V: TRBV5-6; CDR3: CASSLRGGPFGTQYF
J: TRBJ2-1; V: TRBV2; CDR3: CASIPSEPYNEQFF
J: TRBJ2-7; V: TRBV6-5; CDR3: CASSLSPQGYEQYF
J: TRBJ2-2; V: TRBV14; CDR3: CASSQTNTGELFF
J: TRBJ2-5; V: TRBV6-5; CDR3: CASRPGGAETQYF
J: TRBJ2-7; V: TRBV10-1; CDR3: CASSDSDRDYEQYF
J: TRBJ2-3; V: TRBV7-3; CDR3: CASSLMGSGTSTDTQYF
J: TRBJ2-7; V: TRBV21-1; CDR3: CASSKGGGYEQYF
J: TRBJ1-1; V: TRBV10-3; CDR3: CAISESRNTEAFF
J: TRBJ1-5; V: TRBV5-4; CDR3: CASSVQGVDQPQHF
J: TRBJ2-5; V: TRBV2; CDR3: CASRATGEETQYF
J: TRBJ2-5; V: TRBV5-4; CDR3: CASSWNPQDKKTQYF
J: TRBJ1-4; V: TRBV7-9; CDR3: CASSTYREFNEKLFF
J: TRBJ2-7; V: TRBV5-1; CDR3: CASSLGLDSYEQYF
J: TRBJ2-1; V: TRBV30; CDR3: CAWSLYNEQFF